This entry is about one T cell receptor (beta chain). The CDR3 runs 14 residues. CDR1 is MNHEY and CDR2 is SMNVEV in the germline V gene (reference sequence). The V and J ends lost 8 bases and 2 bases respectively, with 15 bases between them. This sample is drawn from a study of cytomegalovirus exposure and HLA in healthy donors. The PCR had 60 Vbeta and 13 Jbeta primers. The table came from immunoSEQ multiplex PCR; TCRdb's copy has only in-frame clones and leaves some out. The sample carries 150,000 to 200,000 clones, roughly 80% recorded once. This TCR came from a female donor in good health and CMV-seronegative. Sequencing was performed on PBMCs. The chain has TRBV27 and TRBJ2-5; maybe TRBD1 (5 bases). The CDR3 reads CASSFWGDQETQYF. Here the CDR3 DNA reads TGTGCCAGCTCGTTTTGGGGCGATCAAGAGACCCAGTACTTC.